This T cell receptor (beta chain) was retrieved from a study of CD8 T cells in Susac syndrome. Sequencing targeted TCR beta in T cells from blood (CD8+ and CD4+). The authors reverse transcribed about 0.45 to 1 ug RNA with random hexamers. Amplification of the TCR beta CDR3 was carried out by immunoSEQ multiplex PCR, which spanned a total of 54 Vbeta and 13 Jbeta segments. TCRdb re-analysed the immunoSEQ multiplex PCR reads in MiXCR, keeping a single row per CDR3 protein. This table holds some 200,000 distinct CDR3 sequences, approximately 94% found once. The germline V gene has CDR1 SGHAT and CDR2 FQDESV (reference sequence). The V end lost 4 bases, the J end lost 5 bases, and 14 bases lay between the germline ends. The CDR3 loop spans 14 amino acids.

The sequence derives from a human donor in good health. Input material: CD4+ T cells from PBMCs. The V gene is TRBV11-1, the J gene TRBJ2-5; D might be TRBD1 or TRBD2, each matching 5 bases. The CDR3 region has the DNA TGTGCCAGCAGCTCAAGGGGTTGGGGGGAGACCCAGTACTTC. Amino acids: CASSSRGWGETQYF.